The 18 T cell receptor beta chains presented below share a single source sample, sequenced in a study of metastatic and nonmetastatic thyroid tumors. Thyroid surgery took place with no prior treatment in any patient. TCRdb ran MiXCR on the PCR reads. Of roughly 83,000 clones listed, under 15% were seen once; the top ten hold 3.6%. Material for sequencing was blood. These receptors came from a female donor with papillary thyroid cancer or a benign thyroid nodule (not recorded which). Some clones in this sample may be carry-over from other donors' samples.

In the case of this clone: Being one base from a much bigger clone, this may be a read error. This chain joins TRBV4-1 and TRBJ1-2; possibly TRBD1 for D (6 bases). Germline CDR1 MGHRA, CDR2 YSYEKL. Between the trimmed V and J ends, which lost 0 bases and 4 bases, there was a span of 12 bases. CDR3 length: 15 residues. The CDR3 DNA is TGCGCCAGCAGCCAAGAGGTCAGGGGCGTCTATGGCTACACCTTC. It translates to CASSQEVRGVYGYTF.

This clone was observed at least ten times. This specimen includes other DNA sequences encoding the same CDR3. The V call is TRBV6-1, the J call TRBJ2-4; D is undetermined. The ends were cut back, 3 bases at V and 5 bases at J, with 17 bases in the middle. Germline CDR1 and CDR2: MNHNS and SASEGT. The CDR3 covers 16 residues. The CDR3 coding sequence is TGTGCCAGCAGTGACTTTTGGTGGGTTGAACAAAACATTCAGTACTTC. Translated: CASSDFWWVEQNIQYF.

There are many counts of this clone. The V and J genes are TRBV11-2 and TRBJ2-1; 7 bases fit TRBD1. The CDR3 length is 17 residues. Germline trimming cut 4 bases from V and 8 bases from J; bases unmatched to any gene: 17. Germline CDR1 and CDR2: SGHAT and FQNNGV. CDR3 coding DNA: TGTGCCAGCAGCTCCCGTACTAGATTAGAAGGGGGCGATGAGCAGTTCTTC. Protein product: CASSSRTRLEGGDEQFF. The full variable domain, with the rest looked up from reference TRBV11-2 and TRBJ2-1, is EAGVAQSPRYKIIEKRQSVAFWCNPISGHATLYWYQQILGQGPKLLIQFQNNGVVDDSQLPKDRFSAERLKGVDSTLKIQPAKLEDSAVYLCASSSRTRLEGGDEQFFGPGTRLTVL.

To note about this clone: Other DNA sequences in the sample encode the same CDR3. This chain joins TRBV9 and TRBJ2-3; the D gene is possibly TRBD2 (6 bases). V was pared by 3 bases and J by 5 bases, with 19 bases between. Germline V gene data show CDR1 as SGDLS and CDR2 as YYNGEE. This CDR3 contains 16 residues. The CDR3 spells CASSARDGGRGDTQYF. The CDR3 coding sequence is TGTGCCAGCAGCGCAAGGGACGGGGGAAGGGGAGATACGCAGTATTTT.

At least ten counts were recorded for this clone. The genes are TRBV7-2 and TRBJ2-5, with no clear D. The CDR3 consists of 15 residues. V lost 8 bases and J 3 bases, leaving 19 bases between the germline ends. The germline gives CDR1 SGHTA, CDR2 FQGNSA. CDR3 bases: TGTGCCAGCGCTTCCCGGGCCTCGCTCGAAGAGACCCAGTACTTC. This sequence encodes CASASRASLEETQYF.

This clone has ten or more counts. The rearrangement uses TRBV28 and TRBJ1-1; D uncertain. CDR3 length: 15 residues. From germline, CDR1 is MDHEN and CDR2 SYDVKM. V was trimmed by 2 bases and J by 0 bases, leaving 10 bases between them. The CDR3 region is CASSLGRAVNTEAFF. DNA of the CDR3: TGTGCCAGCAGTTTAGGAAGAGCTGTGAACACTGAAGCTTTCTTT.

This clone has ten or more counts. The V gene is TRBV18, the J gene TRBJ2-3; possibly TRBD2 for D (6 bases). Trimming took off 2 bases at V and 4 bases at J, with 10 bases between the two ends. From germline, CDR1 is KGHSH and CDR2 LQKENI. CDR3 length: 14 amino acids. The CDR3 nucleotides are TGTGCCAGCTCACCAGGCGCGGGATCAGATACGCAGTATTTT. Amino acids: CASSPGAGSDTQYF.

This chain links TRBV30 with TRBJ1-2; D remains ambiguous. CDR3 length: 14 residues. Germline V gene data show CDR1 as GTSNPN and CDR2 as SVGIG (reference sequence). V dropped 2 bases and J dropped 10 bases, with 20 bases sitting between them. The CDR3 DNA reads TGTGCCTGGAGTACCGTGTCAGCCCTTGGAGTCTACACCTTC. It yields the protein CAWSTVSALGVYTF.

This clone came up many times. The chain couples TRBV30 to TRBJ2-7; D not certain. V was clipped by 0 bases and J by 2 bases, with 8 bases between them. Germline V lookup: CDR1 GTSNPN, CDR2 SVGIG (reference sequence). This CDR3 contains 13 residues. The CDR3 here is CAWSVLGAYEQYF. The CDR3 DNA follows: TGTGCCTGGAGTGTCCTCGGCGCCTACGAGCAGTACTTC.

The chain couples TRBV30 to TRBJ2-5; 9 bases fit TRBD2. Per germline, CDR1 GTSNPN and CDR2 SVGIG (reference sequence). The trim removed 0 bases at V and 0 bases at J, leaving 5 bases unmatched. There are 16 residues in the CDR3. The CDR3 nucleotides are TGTGCCTGGAGTGTACTGGCGGGGGGGTACCAAGAGACCCAGTACTTC. It yields the protein CAWSVLAGGYQETQYF. Filled out from reference TRBV30 and TRBJ2-5, the complete variable domain reads SQTIHQWPATLVQPVGSPLSLECTVEGTSNPNLYWYRQAAGRGLQLLFYSVGIGQISSEVPQNLSASRPQDRQFILSSKKLLLSDSGFYLCAWSVLAGGYQETQYFGPGTRLLVL.

This clone occurred many times. V gene TRBV12-3 or TRBV12-4 combines with J gene TRBJ2-7; no firm D call. Trimming cost V 5 bases and J 3 bases, with 8 bases left between them. The CDR3 sequence is 12 residues long. This chain's CDR3 is CASSLKFYEQYF. For the CDR3, the DNA is TGTGCCAGCAGTCTCAAATTCTACGAGCAGTACTTC.

This clone appeared many times. CDR3 loop: CASSQAMDTTNYGYTF. The CDR3 nucleotides read TGCGCCAGCAGCCAAGCGATGGACACAACTAACTATGGCTACACCTTC. The rearrangement joins TRBV4-1 to TRBJ1-2; a possible D gene is TRBD1 (5 bases). The germline V and J ends were trimmed by 1 base and 0 bases, with 12 bases remaining between them. CDR1 is MGHRA and CDR2 is YSYEKL in the germline V gene. There are 16 residues in the CDR3.

This clone was counted ten times or more. CDR3 protein: CASSPLDRGRNTIYF. Written as DNA, the CDR3 is TGTGCCAGCTCACCTTTGGACAGGGGGCGAAACACCATATATTTT. This chain joins TRBV18 and TRBJ1-3; 11 bases fit TRBD1. Germline CDR1 is KGHSH and CDR2 is LQKENI. Germline trimming cut 3 bases from V and 5 bases from J; bases unmatched to any gene: 3. The length of the CDR3 is 15 residues.

This clone was seen many times. The same CDR3 also results from other DNA sequences found in this sample. The chain couples TRBV9 to TRBJ1-1; D perhaps matches TRBD1 (6 bases). The CDR3 spans 14 residues. Germline V gene data show CDR1 as SGDLS and CDR2 as YYNGEE. V was trimmed by 1 base and J by 7 bases, leaving 14 bases between them. The CDR3 is CASSVISGGLEAFF. DNA of the CDR3: TGTGCCAGCAGCGTAATCTCGGGGGGCCTTGAAGCTTTCTTT.

This clone was observed many times. The chain uses TRBV7-9 and TRBJ1-1; D is uncertain. V was cut by 3 bases and J by 2 bases, with 4 bases left in between. The V gene's germline CDR1 is SEHNR and CDR2 FQNEAQ (reference sequence). The CDR3 length is 12 residues. In DNA form, the CDR3 reads TGTGCCAGCAGCTTTGGCAACACTGAAGCTTTCTTT. It specifies CASSFGNTEAFF.

This clone was picked up many times. V gene TRBV16 combines with J gene TRBJ1-2, with D maybe TRBD1 (5 bases). The V end was cut by 1 base, the J end by 6 bases, with 15 bases between. CDR1 and CDR2 from the germline V gene are KGHSY and FQNENV. The CDR3 is 15 residues long. The CDR3 region is CASSQWDSSLNGYTF. The CDR3 nucleotides are TGTGCCAGCAGCCAATGGGACTCCTCCCTGAATGGCTACACCTTC.

The table lists this clone with many counts. CDR3: CASSSGTSGGNEQYF. The CDR3 nucleotides read TGTGCCAGCAGCTCCGGGACTAGCGGGGGTAACGAGCAGTACTTC. The gene calls are TRBV6-1 and TRBJ2-7, with TRBD2 identical over 14 bases. V shed 6 bases and J 5 bases; nucleotides not matched to a gene: 6. CDR1 is MNHNS, CDR2 SASEGT, per germline. The CDR3 is made up of 15 amino acids.

The chain joins TRBV30 to TRBJ2-1, with 8 bases aligning to TRBD1. Trimming at V came to 3 bases and at J to 4 bases, leaving 8 bases not matched to a gene. CDR3 size: 15 residues. CDR1 and CDR2 (germline): GTSNPN, SVGIG (reference sequence). The CDR3 sequence: CAWRARTGWYNEQFF. The CDR3 nucleotides read TGTGCCTGGAGGGCGCGGACAGGGTGGTACAATGAGCAGTTCTTC.